The 19 T cell receptor delta chains below were found in one sample sequenced in a study of gamma-delta chains in newborns, infants, children. TCRdb used CATT to re-call clones from the reads. The table records about 4,900 delta-chain clones, nearly 4% of them present only once. Sequenced input: blood. Receptor source: a child who was a newborn, infant or young child, either healthy, febrile or measles-vaccinated (not recorded which).

About this clone: The amino acid sequence in TCRdb belongs to a much larger clone and departs from this DNA's translation at residue 13, likely a sequencing read error; the sequence shown is translated from the DNA. The V and J genes are TRDV1 and TRDJ1; 10 nucleotides align to TRDD3. Germline trimming cut 2 bases from V and 6 bases from J; bases unmatched to any gene: 12. This CDR3 spans 17 amino acids. Germline CDR1 is TSWWSYY and CDR2 is QGS. The CDR3 sequence is CALGELGLGDGTYKLIF. In DNA form, the CDR3 reads TGTGCTCTTGGGGAATTAGGACTGGGGGATGGGACCTATAAACTCATCTTT.

Worth noting for this clone: This DNA's translation differs at residue 7 from TCRdb's protein, which comes from a much larger clone; a read error is likely, and the protein shown is translated from the DNA. V usage is TRDV2 and J usage is TRDJ3, with D perhaps matching TRDD3 (6 bases). This CDR3 is built from 19 residues. The V end lost 0 bases, the J end lost 0 bases, and 14 bases lay between the germline ends. Germline V CDR1 and CDR2: GEAIGNYY, EKD. CDR3 sequence reads: CACDTTRGSSSWDTRQMFF. The CDR3 DNA sequence: TGTGCCTGTGACACCACTAGGGGATCCAGCTCCTGGGACACCCGACAGATGTTTTTC.

This clone turned up a few times. One base separates it from a far larger clone, so it is likely a read error. At the DNA level, this CDR3 is encoded by other sequences in the same sample as well. The chain couples TRDV1 to TRDJ3; D is undetermined. Germline lookup yields CDR1 TSWWSYY and CDR2 QGS. The CDR3 is made up of 18 amino acids. The CDR3 coding sequence is TGTGCTCTTGGGGAACTGGGCCCAGGGCCGTGGGACACCCGACAGATGTTCTTC. Amino acid sequence: CALGELGPGPWDTRQMFF.

This clone was detected a few times. The protein TCRdb lists belongs to a much larger clone and differs from this DNA's translation at residue 10, which points to a read error; the protein shown is made from the DNA. This sequence joins TRDV3 and TRDJ1; D gene uncertain. The V gene's germline CDR1 is TVYSNPD and CDR2 GDNSRS (reference sequence). CDR3 length: 18 residues. V lost 4 bases, J lost 2 bases, and 29 bases lay in between. In nucleotides, the CDR3 is TGTGCCTCCACTACTCAAGCACCCTTTAAAAAAGGAACCGATAAACTCATCTTT. Its protein is CASTTQAPFKKGTDKLIF.

To note about this clone: This DNA's translation differs at residue 10 from TCRdb's protein, which comes from a much larger clone; a read error is likely, and the protein shown is translated from the DNA. The chain combines TRDV3 with TRDJ2; 9 positions match TRDD2. With 4 bases clipped from V and 0 bases from J, the junction kept 21 bases outside the gene matches. The CDR3 length is 20 residues. Germline V gives CDR1 TVYSNPD, CDR2 GDNSRS (reference sequence). The CDR3 DNA reads as TGTGCCTCGACCCCTTCCTACGAGCGACAGGTCCAAGCTTTGACAGCACAACTCTTCTTT. It translates to CASTPSYERQVQALTAQLFF.

This clone is deemed large. Other DNA sequences in the sample encode the same CDR3. The chain recombines TRDV2 with TRDJ3; unclear D gene. This CDR3 is 13 amino acids long. Per germline, CDR1 GEAIGNYY and CDR2 EKD. Trimming removed 0 bases at V and 4 bases at J, with 0 bases between. CDR3 nucleotides: TGTGCCTGTGACACCTGGGACACCCGACAGATGTTTTTC. This gives the protein CACDTWDTRQMFF.

There are a few counts of this clone. TCRdb lists the protein of a much larger clone for this DNA, which differs at residue 11, so this is likely a read error; the protein given here is translated from the DNA itself. V and J are TRDV2 and TRDJ2; weak D call: TRDD3 (5 bases). V was shortened by 0 bases and J by 9 bases, with 16 bases between the two germline ends. This CDR3 region has 15 residues. Per germline, CDR1 GEAIGNYY and CDR2 EKD. CDR3 loop: CACDTGGKGASQLFF. The DNA of the CDR3 is TGTGCCTGTGACACCGGAGGGAAGGGGGCATCACAACTCTTCTTT.

This clone was picked up a small number of times. A far larger clone is off by one base, so a read error is likely. Other nucleotide sequences from this sample produce the same CDR3. The chain is built from TRDV1 and TRDJ1, with TRDD3 matching 11 bases. Germline assignment: CDR1 TSWWSYY and CDR2 QGS. This CDR3 comprises 18 residues. This CDR3 reads CALGELVRYWGITDKLIF. CDR3 DNA: TGTGCCCTTGGGGAACTGGTTAGGTACTGGGGGATAACCGATAAACTCATCTTT.

This clone was recorded a few times. A read error may explain this, as a much larger clone is one base away. The V call is TRDV1, the J call TRDJ2; 13 bases map to TRDD3. Germline V gene lookup returns CDR1 TSWWSYY and CDR2 QGS. With 3 bases clipped from V and 0 bases from J, the junction kept 13 bases outside the gene matches. CDR3 length: 21 amino acids. CDR3 nucleotide sequence: TGTGCTCTTGGGGATGGGCTCCGTACTGGGGGATACGAAGCTTTGACAGCACAACTCTTCTTT. It translates to CALGDGLRTGGYEALTAQLFF.

This clone was detected only a few times. A much larger clonotype is one base distant, so this may be a read error. Different DNA sequences within this sample yield the same CDR3. This chain connects TRDV1 to TRDJ1; 9 nucleotides line up with TRDD3. Germline V gene sequence: CDR1 TSWWSYY, CDR2 QGS. The CDR3 has 20 amino acids. CDR3 DNA sequence: TGTGCCCTTGGGGACGAGCTCCACCTTACTGGGGGAGGCGAGACCGATAAACTCATCTTT. This sequence encodes CALGDELHLTGGGETDKLIF.

Regarding this clone: A far more abundant clone sits one base away, making this likely a read error. The chain employs TRDV3 and TRDJ3; weak D call: TRDD2 (8 bases). Germline V gives CDR1 TVYSNPD, CDR2 GDNSRS (reference sequence). Trimming took 2 bases from V and 0 from J, leaving 29 bases between them. CDR3 length: 22 residues. This CDR3 is CAFGGASYFLGASSWDTRQMFF. The CDR3 DNA reads as TGTGCCTTTGGTGGAGCTTCCTACTTCCTGGGGGCCAGCTCCTGGGACACCCGACAGATGTTTTTC. The full variable domain, completed using reference TRDV3 and TRDJ3, is CDKVTQSSPDQTVASGSEVVLLCTYDTVYSNPDLFWYRIRPDYSFQFVFYGDNSRSEGADFTQGRFSVKHILTQKAFHLVISPVRTEDSATYYCAFGGASYFLGASSWDTRQMFFGTGIKLFVEP.

Turning to this clone: At the DNA level, this CDR3 is encoded by other sequences in the same sample as well. The chain is built from TRAV29/DV5 and TRDJ2; TRDD3 matches 9 bases. With 5 bases clipped from V and 0 bases from J, the junction kept 8 bases outside the gene matches. This CDR3 has 16 residues. Germline CDR1 NSMFDY, CDR2 ISSIKDK. The CDR3 DNA reads as TGTGCAGCGGGGATACGCGTCCCCTCTTTGACAGCACAACTCTTCTTT. Translation: CAAGIRVPSLTAQLFF. Variable domain in full (rest from reference TRAV29/DV5 and TRDJ2): DQQVKQNSPSLSVQEGRISILNCDYTNSMFDYFLWYKKYPAEGPTFLISISSIKDKNEDGRFTVFLNKSAKHLSLHIVPSQPGDSAVYFCAAGIRVPSLTAQLFFGKGTQLIVEP.

By share, this clone ranks as medium-sized (0.01 to 0.1%). This CDR3 is CALGALGDTLTAQLFF. CDR3 in DNA: TGTGCTCTTGGGGCCTTGGGGGATACTTTGACAGCACAACTCTTCTTT. The V and J genes are TRDV1 and TRDJ2; 9 bases map to TRDD3. Germline-derived CDR1 and CDR2 are TSWWSYY and QGS. The ends lost 4 bases at V and 0 bases at J; junction bases unmatched: 3. The CDR3 sequence is 16 residues long.

A note on this clone: The translation of this DNA and the TCRdb protein of a much larger clone differ at residue 11, probably owing to a read error; the protein shown here is translated from the DNA. The chain couples TRDV1 to TRDJ2; no reliable D call. V lost 1 base and J 6 bases, leaving 18 bases between the germline ends. The CDR3 extends over 17 amino acids. Per the germline V gene, CDR1 is TSWWSYY and CDR2 is QGS. The CDR3 region is CALGEPLRPRAAAQLFF. The CDR3 bases are TGTGCTCTTGGGGAACCCCTGCGGCCCCGTGCGGCAGCACAACTCTTCTTT.

This clone showed up just a few times. The protein TCRdb lists belongs to a much larger clone and differs from this DNA's translation at residue 8, which points to a read error; the protein shown is made from the DNA. This chain joins TRDV2 and TRDJ3; possibly TRDD3 for D (5 bases). Per germline, CDR1 GEAIGNYY and CDR2 EKD. Trimming pared 0 bases from V and 0 bases from J, leaving 11 bases between. The CDR3 is 18 residues long. CDR3 sequence reads: CACDTYWRSSWDTRQMFF. Here the CDR3 DNA reads TGTGCCTGTGACACCTACTGGAGGAGCTCCTGGGACACCCGACAGATGTTTTTC.

A word on this clone: Since a much larger clone is just one base distant, this may be a read error. J is TRDJ3 and V is TRDV2; weak D call: TRDD3 (6 bases). Germline lookup yields CDR1 GEAIGNYY and CDR2 EKD. The CDR3 has 22 residues. Trimming shortened V by 0 bases and J by 2 bases, and 25 bases separated the two germline ends. The CDR3 nucleotides are TGTGCCTGTGACACCCGGGGGAGTGCGGGGTATCACCGAGCCTGGGACACCCGACAGATGTTTTTC. Translated, it gives CACDTRGSAGYHRAWDTRQMFF.

This clone was detected only a few times. The junction departs from germline at one end; a sequencing error may be responsible. The V call is TRDV2, the J call TRDJ3; TRDD3 matches at 8 bases. The CDR3 covers 19 residues. CDR1 and CDR2 (germline): GEAIGNYY, EKD. CDR3 in amino acids: CACDKYWGANSWDARQMFF. CDR3 DNA sequence: TGTGCCTGTGACAAGTACTGGGGGGCGAACTCCTGGGACGCCCGACAGATGTTTTTC.

This clone was observed a few times. A junction boundary mismatches the germline segment, possibly from a read error. The chain has TRDV3 and TRDJ2; the D gene is possibly TRDD2 (6 bases). CDR1 is TVYSNPD, CDR2 GDNSRS, per germline (reference sequence). CDR3 size: 20 residues. CDR3: CAFSGILRGWWINLTAPLFF. Written as DNA, the CDR3 is TGTGCCTTTAGCGGGATCCTACGAGGGTGGTGGATAAACTTGACAGCACCACTCTTCTTT.

This clone was counted between two and nine times. This could be a read error, since a much larger clone is one nucleotide away. The V call is TRDV1, the J call TRDJ1, with TRDD3 as a possible D gene (6 bases). V lost 5 bases, J lost 2 bases, and 36 bases lay in between. Germline lookup yields CDR1 TSWWSYY and CDR2 QGS. The CDR3 spans 22 residues. The CDR3 coding sequence is TGTGCTCTTGGGTTCCCTTCTTCTTCGTCTGGGGTGCCGAATCAAAGAACCGATAAACTCATCTTT. This translates into CALGFPSSSSGVPNQRTDKLIF.